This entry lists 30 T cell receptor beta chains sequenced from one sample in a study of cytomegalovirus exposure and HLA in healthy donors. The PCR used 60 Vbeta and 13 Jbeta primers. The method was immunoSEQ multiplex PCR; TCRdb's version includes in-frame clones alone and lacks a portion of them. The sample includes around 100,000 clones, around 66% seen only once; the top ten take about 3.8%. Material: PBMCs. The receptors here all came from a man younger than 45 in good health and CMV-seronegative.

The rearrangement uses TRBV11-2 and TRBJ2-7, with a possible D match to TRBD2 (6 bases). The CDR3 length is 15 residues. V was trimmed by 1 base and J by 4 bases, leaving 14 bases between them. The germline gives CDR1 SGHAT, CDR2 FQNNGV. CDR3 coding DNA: TGTGCCAGCAGCTTAGGCTTTAGCGGAGGGTACGAGCAGTACTTC. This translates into CASSLGFSGGYEQYF.

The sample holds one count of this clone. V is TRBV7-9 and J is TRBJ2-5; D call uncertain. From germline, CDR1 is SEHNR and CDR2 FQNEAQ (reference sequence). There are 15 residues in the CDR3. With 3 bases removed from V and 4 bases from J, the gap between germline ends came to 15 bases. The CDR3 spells CASSFLPPGTETQYF. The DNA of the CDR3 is TGTGCCAGCAGCTTCCTTCCTCCTGGCACAGAGACCCAGTACTTC.

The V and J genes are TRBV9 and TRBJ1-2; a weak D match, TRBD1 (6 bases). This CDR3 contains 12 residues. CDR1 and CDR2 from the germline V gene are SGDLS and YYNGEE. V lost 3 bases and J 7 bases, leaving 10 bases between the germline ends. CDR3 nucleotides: TGTGCCAGCAGCGACAGGGTCCGTGGCTACACCTTC. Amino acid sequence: CASSDRVRGYTF.

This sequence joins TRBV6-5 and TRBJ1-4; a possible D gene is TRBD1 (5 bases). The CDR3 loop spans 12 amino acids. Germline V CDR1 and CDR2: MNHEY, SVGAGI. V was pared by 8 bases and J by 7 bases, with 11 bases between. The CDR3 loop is CASVQGREKLFF. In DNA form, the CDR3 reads TGTGCCAGCGTTCAGGGCCGTGAAAAACTGTTTTTT.

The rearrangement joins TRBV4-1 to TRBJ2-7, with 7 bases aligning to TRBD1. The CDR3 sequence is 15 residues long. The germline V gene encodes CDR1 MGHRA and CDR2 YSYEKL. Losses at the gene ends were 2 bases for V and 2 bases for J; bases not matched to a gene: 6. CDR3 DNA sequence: TGCGCCAGCAGCCAAACAGGGGATTTTCCCTACGAGCAGTACTTC. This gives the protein CASSQTGDFPYEQYF.

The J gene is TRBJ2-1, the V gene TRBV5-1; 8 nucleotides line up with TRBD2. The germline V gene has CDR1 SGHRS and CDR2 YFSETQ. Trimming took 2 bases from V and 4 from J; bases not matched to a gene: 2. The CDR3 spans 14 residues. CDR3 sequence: CASSFASGYNEQFF. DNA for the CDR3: TGCGCCAGCAGCTTTGCTAGCGGGTACAATGAGCAGTTCTTC.

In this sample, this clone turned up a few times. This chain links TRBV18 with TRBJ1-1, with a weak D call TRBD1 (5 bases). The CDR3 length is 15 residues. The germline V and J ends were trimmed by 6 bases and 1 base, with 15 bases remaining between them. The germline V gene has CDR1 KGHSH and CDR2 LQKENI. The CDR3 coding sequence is TGTGCCAGCTCCCGGGGTGCGGGGGAGAACACTGAAGCTTTCTTT. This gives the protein CASSRGAGENTEAFF. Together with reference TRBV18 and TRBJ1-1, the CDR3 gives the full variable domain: NAGVMQNPRHLVRRRGQEARLRCSPMKGHSHVYWYRQLPEEGLKFMVYLQKENIIDESGMPKERFSAEFPKEGPSILRIQQVVRGDSAAYFCASSRGAGENTEAFFGQGTRLTVV.

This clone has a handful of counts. This CDR3 is CASSDRTARGLDGYTF. The CDR3 DNA is TGTGCCAGCAGTGACCGGACCGCGAGGGGACTGGATGGCTACACCTTC. The chain recombines TRBV2 with TRBJ1-2; perhaps TRBD1 as D (5 bases). CDR1 SNHLY and CDR2 FYNNEI come from the germline V gene. V was trimmed by 3 bases and J by 6 bases, leaving 20 bases between them. CDR3 length equals 16 residues.

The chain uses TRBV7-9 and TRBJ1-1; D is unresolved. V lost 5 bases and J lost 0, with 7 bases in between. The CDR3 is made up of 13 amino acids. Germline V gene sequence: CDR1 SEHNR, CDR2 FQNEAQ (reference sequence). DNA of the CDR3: TGTGCCAGCAGCCGTGAGATGAACACTGAAGCTTTCTTT. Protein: CASSREMNTEAFF.

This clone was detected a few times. This chain's CDR3 is CASSGLAGTDTQYF. Written as DNA, the CDR3 is TGTGCCAGCAGCGGACTAGCGGGCACAGATACGCAGTATTTT. The chain couples TRBV11-2 to TRBJ2-3; 10 nucleotides agree with TRBD2. Germline V lookup: CDR1 SGHAT, CDR2 FQNNGV. The V segment lost 5 bases and the J segment 1 base; nucleotides outside the gene matches: 0. The CDR3 contains 14 residues.

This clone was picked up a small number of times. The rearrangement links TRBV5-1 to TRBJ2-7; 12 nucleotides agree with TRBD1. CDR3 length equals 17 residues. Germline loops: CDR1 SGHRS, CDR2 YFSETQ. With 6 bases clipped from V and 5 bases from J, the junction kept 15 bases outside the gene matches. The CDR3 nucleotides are TGCGCCAGCACCCACCGGGGGGGGACAGGGGGCTTCCACGAGCAGTACTTC. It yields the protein CASTHRGGTGGFHEQYF.

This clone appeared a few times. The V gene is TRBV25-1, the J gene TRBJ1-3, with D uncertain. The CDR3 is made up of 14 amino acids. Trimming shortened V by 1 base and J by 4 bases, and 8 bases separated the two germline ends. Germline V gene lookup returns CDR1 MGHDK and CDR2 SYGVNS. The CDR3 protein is CASSESGLGNTIYF. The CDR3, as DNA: TGTGCCAGCAGTGAATCCGGGTTGGGAAACACCATATATTTT.

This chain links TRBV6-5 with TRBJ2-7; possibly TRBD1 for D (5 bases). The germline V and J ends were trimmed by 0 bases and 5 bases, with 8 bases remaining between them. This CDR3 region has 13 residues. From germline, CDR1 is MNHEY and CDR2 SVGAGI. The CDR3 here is CASSYSSRDEQYF. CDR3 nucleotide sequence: TGTGCCAGCAGTTACTCGAGCAGGGACGAGCAGTACTTC.

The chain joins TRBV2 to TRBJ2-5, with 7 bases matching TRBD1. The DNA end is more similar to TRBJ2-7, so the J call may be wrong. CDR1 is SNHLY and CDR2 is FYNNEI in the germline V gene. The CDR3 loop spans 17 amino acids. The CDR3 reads CASSVLEGGGSAYEQYF. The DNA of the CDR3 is TGTGCCAGCAGTGTCCTTGAAGGGGGCGGGTCAGCCTACGAGCAGTACTTC.

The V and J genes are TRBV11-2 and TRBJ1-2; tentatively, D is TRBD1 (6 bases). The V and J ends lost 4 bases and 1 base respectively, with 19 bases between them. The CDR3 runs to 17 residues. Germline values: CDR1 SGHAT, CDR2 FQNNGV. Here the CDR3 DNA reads TGTGCCAGCAGCTCATACGGCGACAGGCCGCTTAACTATGGCTACACCTTC. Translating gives CASSSYGDRPLNYGYTF.

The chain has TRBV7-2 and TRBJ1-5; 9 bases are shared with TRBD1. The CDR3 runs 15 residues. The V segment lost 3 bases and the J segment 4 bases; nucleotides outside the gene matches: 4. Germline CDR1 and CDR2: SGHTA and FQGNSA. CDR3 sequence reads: CASSLLTGGNQPQHF. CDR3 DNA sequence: TGTGCCAGCAGCTTGCTGACAGGGGGTAATCAGCCCCAGCATTTT.

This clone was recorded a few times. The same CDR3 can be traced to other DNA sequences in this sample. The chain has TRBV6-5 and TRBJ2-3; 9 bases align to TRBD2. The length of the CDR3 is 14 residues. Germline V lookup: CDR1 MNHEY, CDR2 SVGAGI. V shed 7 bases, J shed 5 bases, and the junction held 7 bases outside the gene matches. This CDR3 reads CASKIAGAVDTQYF. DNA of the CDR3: TGTGCCAGCAAAATAGCGGGAGCGGTAGATACGCAGTATTTT.

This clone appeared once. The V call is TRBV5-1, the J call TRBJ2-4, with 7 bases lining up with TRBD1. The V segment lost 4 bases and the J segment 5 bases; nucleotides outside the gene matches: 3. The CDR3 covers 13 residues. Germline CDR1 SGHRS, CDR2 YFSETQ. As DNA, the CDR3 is TGCGCCAGCAGCCCGGGACAGCAAAACATTCAGTACTTC. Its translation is CASSPGQQNIQYF.

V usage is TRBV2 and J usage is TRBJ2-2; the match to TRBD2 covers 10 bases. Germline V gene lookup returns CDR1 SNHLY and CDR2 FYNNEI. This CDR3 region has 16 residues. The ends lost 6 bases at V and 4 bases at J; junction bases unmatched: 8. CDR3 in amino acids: CASRLASGSVTGELFF. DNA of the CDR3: TGTGCCAGCAGACTAGCTAGCGGGAGCGTCACCGGGGAGCTGTTTTTT.

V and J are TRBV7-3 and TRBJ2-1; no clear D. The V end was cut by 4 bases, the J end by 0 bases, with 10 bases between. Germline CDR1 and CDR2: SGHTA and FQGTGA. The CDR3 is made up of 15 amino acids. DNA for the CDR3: TGTGCCAGCAGCTCCGACTCAGACTCCTACAATGAGCAGTTCTTC. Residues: CASSSDSDSYNEQFF.

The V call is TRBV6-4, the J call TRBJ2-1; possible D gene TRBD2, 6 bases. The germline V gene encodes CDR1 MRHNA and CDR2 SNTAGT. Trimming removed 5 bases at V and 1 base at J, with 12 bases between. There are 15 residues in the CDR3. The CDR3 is CASSTGGESYNEQFF. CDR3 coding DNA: TGTGCCAGCAGTACCGGAGGGGAGTCCTACAATGAGCAGTTCTTC.

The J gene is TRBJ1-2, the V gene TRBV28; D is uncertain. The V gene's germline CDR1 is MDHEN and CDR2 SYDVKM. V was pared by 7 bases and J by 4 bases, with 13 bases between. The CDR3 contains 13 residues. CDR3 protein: CASTGWSTYGYTF. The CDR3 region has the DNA TGTGCCAGCACCGGCTGGAGTACCTATGGCTACACCTTC.

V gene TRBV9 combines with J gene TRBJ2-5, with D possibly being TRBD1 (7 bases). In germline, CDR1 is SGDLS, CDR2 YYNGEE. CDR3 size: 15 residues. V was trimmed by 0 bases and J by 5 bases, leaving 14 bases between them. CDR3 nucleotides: TGTGCCAGCAGCGTAGCCGGACAGGAGGGGGAGACCCAGTACTTC. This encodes CASSVAGQEGETQYF.

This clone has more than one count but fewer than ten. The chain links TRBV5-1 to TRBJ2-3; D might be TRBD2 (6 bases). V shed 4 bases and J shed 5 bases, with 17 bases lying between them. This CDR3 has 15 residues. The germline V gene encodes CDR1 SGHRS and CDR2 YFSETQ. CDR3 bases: TGCGCCAGCAGCCCACTAGCAACTAAGGGAGATACGCAGTATTTT. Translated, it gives CASSPLATKGDTQYF.

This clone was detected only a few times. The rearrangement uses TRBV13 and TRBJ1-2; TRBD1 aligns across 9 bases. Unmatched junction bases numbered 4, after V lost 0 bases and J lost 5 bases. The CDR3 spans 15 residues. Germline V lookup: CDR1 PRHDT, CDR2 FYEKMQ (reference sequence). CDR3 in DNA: TGTGCCAGCAGCTTAGGAGGGACAGGGATTTATGGCTACACCTTC. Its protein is CASSLGGTGIYGYTF.

CDR3 sequence: CASSLLPGQDIYEQYF. CDR3 DNA sequence: TGCGCCAGCAGTCTACTACCGGGACAGGACATTTACGAGCAGTACTTC. The chain uses TRBV5-1 and TRBJ2-7; 8 positions match TRBD1. With V trimmed by 5 bases and J by 4 bases, 14 bases remained unmatched. This CDR3 contains 16 residues. Germline V gene lookup returns CDR1 SGHRS and CDR2 YFSETQ.

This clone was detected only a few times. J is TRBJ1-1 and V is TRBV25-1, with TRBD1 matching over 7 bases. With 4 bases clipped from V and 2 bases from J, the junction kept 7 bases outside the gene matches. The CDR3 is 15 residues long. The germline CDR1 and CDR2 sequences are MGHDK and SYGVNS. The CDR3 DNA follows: TGTGCCAGCAGTGCCCGGGGACAGATTAACACTGAAGCTTTCTTT. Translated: CASSARGQINTEAFF.

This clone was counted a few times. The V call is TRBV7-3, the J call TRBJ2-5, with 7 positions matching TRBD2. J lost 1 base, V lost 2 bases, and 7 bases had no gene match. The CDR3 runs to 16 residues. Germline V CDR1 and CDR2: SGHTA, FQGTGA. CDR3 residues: CASSLAPGGRQETQYF. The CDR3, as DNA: TGTGCCAGCAGCTTAGCCCCGGGGGGTCGCCAAGAGACCCAGTACTTC.

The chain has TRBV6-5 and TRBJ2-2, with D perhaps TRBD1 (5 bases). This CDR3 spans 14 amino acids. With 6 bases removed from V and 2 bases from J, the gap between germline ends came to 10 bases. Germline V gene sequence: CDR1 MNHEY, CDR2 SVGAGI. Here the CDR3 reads CASSFDRNTGELFF. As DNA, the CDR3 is TGTGCCAGCAGCTTCGACAGAAACACCGGGGAGCTGTTTTTT.

CDR3 nucleotide sequence: TGTGCCAGCAGCGTCGGGACTAGCGGGAGTCAGGGCAATGAGCAGTTCTTC. Translated: CASSVGTSGSQGNEQFF. This chain links TRBV7-3 with TRBJ2-1, with TRBD2 identical over 14 bases. The germline V gene encodes CDR1 SGHTA and CDR2 FQGTGA. The junction had 9 bases not matched to a gene; V was cut back by 5 bases and J by 6 bases. CDR3 length: 17 amino acids. Drawing the rest from reference TRBV7-3 and TRBJ2-1, the complete variable domain is GAGVSQTPSNKVTEKGKYVELRCDPISGHTALYWYRQSLGQGPEFLIYFQGTGAADDSGLPNDRFFAVRPEGSVSTLKIQRTERGDSAVYLCASSVGTSGSQGNEQFFGPGTRLTVL.